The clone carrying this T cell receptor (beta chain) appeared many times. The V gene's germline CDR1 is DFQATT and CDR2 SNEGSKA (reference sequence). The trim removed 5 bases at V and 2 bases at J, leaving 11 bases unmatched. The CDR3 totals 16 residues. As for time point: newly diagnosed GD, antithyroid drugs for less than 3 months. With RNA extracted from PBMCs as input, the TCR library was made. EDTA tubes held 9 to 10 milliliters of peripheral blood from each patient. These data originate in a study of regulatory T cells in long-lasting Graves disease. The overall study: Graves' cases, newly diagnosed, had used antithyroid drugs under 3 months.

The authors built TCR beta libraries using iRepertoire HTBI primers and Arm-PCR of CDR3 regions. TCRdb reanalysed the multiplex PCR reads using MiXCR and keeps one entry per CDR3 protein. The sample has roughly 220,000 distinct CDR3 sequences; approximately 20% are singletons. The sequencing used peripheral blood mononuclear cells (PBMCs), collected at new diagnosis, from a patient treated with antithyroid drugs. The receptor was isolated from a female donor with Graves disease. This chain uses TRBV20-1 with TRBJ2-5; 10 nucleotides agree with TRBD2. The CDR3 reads CSAPNRGLADQETQYF. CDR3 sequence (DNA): TGCAGTGCTCCAAATCGAGGACTAGCGGATCAAGAGACCCAGTACTTC.